Each of the 24 T cell receptor beta chains below was sequenced from the same sample in a study of cytomegalovirus exposure and HLA in healthy donors. Sequencing used immunoSEQ multiplex PCR; TCRdb keeps in-frame clones, though not all of them. This table holds 75,000 to 90,000 clones, 85% to 95% found once. The sequencing input was PBMCs. All receptors come from a woman aged 18 to 35 in good health and CMV-seronegative.

The chain combines TRBV7-2 with TRBJ2-3; D is perhaps TRBD2 (6 bases). Per the germline V gene, CDR1 is SGHTA and CDR2 is FQGNSA. This CDR3 is built from 15 residues. Trimming stripped 2 bases from V and 6 bases from J, with 15 bases between. CDR3 nucleotides: TGTGCCAGCAGCTTAAGGAGGGGCGGATCTGATACGCAGTATTTT. Translation: CASSLRRGGSDTQYF.

This clone occurred once. This chain links TRBV7-9 with TRBJ1-3; D is perhaps TRBD1 (5 bases). V shed 3 bases and J shed 0 bases, with 18 bases lying between them. The germline V gene encodes CDR1 SEHNR and CDR2 FQNEAQ (reference sequence). The CDR3 runs to 18 residues. The CDR3 spells CASSLAWGRGNSGNTIYF. The CDR3 bases are TGTGCCAGCAGCTTGGCATGGGGCCGGGGGAACTCTGGAAACACCATATATTTT.

The genes are TRBV11-2 and TRBJ1-6; 9 bases are a match to TRBD1. The J segment lost 5 bases and the V segment lost 2 bases, leaving 13 bases of the junction unmatched. Germline V gene lookup returns CDR1 SGHAT and CDR2 FQNNGV. The CDR3 has 19 residues. CDR3: CASSLSPDGTGNHNSPLHF. CDR3 nucleotide sequence: TGTGCCAGCAGCTTAAGCCCTGACGGGACAGGGAACCATAATTCACCCCTCCACTTT.

The rearrangement joins TRBV6-5 to TRBJ2-3, with 9 positions matching TRBD2. In germline, CDR1 is MNHEY, CDR2 SVGAGI. This CDR3 region has 14 residues. The J segment lost 4 bases and the V segment lost 5 bases, leaving 4 bases of the junction unmatched. The CDR3 protein is CASSQRLAADTQYF. CDR3 nucleotides: TGTGCCAGCAGTCAACGACTAGCGGCAGATACGCAGTATTTT.

The chain combines TRBV11-3 with TRBJ2-7, with D perhaps matching TRBD2 (6 bases). Trimming took off 1 base at V and 0 bases at J, with 7 bases between the two ends. Germline CDR1 SGHNT, CDR2 YENEEA. This CDR3 region has 14 residues. The CDR3 nucleotides read TGTGCCAGCAGCTTAGCCGGGGGCTCCTACGAGCAGTACTTC. Residues: CASSLAGGSYEQYF.

DNA for the CDR3: TGTGCCAGCAGCTTGGGACACGGACAGGGACGTGGCTACACCTTC. It encodes CASSLGHGQGRGYTF. This chain connects TRBV7-9 to TRBJ1-2; TRBD1 agrees at 8 bases. V was clipped by 3 bases and J by 7 bases; unmatched bases: 10. The V gene's germline CDR1 is SEHNR and CDR2 FQNEAQ (reference sequence). There are 15 residues in the CDR3. The full variable domain, rest sourced from reference TRBV7-9 and TRBJ1-2, is DTGVSQNPRHKITKRGQNVTFRCDPISEHNRLYWYRQTLGQGPEFLTYFQNEAQLEKSRLLSDRFSAERPKGSFSTLEIQRTEQGDSAMYLCASSLGHGQGRGYTFGSGTRLTVV.

The chain recombines TRBV10-2 with TRBJ1-1; D not resolved. The CDR3 spans 13 residues. Trimming removed 7 bases at V and 1 base at J, with 10 bases between. The V gene's germline CDR1 is WSHSY and CDR2 SAAADI. In DNA form, the CDR3 reads TGCGCCAGCACGTTAGGGAGGAACACTGAAGCTTTCTTT. This gives the protein CASTLGRNTEAFF.

This chain links TRBV4-1 with TRBJ2-7, with TRBD1 matching 7 bases. After removal of 4 bases from V and 2 bases from J, the junction contained 8 bases not matched to a gene. The CDR3 extends over 15 amino acids. Germline V gene sequence: CDR1 MGHRA, CDR2 YSYEKL. CDR3 sequence (DNA): TGCGCCAGCAGCCCTACCGGGACAGAAGCCTACGAGCAGTACTTC. Its protein is CASSPTGTEAYEQYF.

The V and J genes are TRBV7-8 and TRBJ1-1, with a possible D match to TRBD1 (6 bases). This CDR3 spans 13 amino acids. In germline, CDR1 is SGHVS, CDR2 FQNEAQ. The V end lost 5 bases, the J end lost 5 bases, and 12 bases lay between the germline ends. CDR3 amino acids: CASSVNRETEAFF. CDR3 coding DNA: TGTGCCAGCAGCGTTAACAGGGAAACTGAAGCTTTCTTT.

The chain carries TRBV5-1 and TRBJ2-3; 8 positions match TRBD2. Trimming cost V 3 bases and J 3 bases; bases outside gene matches: 3. The CDR3 length is 14 residues. Germline lookup yields CDR1 SGHRS and CDR2 YFSETQ. As DNA, the CDR3 is TGCGCCAGCAGCTGGCGGGAGGTAACAGATACGCAGTATTTT. It codes for CASSWREVTDTQYF.

The chain combines TRBV6-6 with TRBJ1-4; 7 bases align to TRBD1. V gave up 6 bases and J gave up 4 bases; unmatched junction bases: 5. This CDR3 has 14 residues. Germline lookup yields CDR1 MNHNY and CDR2 SVGAGI (reference sequence). The CDR3 sequence is CASRDSGGNEKLFF. In DNA form, the CDR3 reads TGTGCCAGCAGGGATTCAGGGGGTAATGAAAAACTGTTTTTT.

The chain has TRBV19 and TRBJ2-1; no clear D. The germline V gene encodes CDR1 LNHDA and CDR2 SQIVND (reference sequence). The CDR3 is 14 amino acids. Between the trimmed V and J ends, which lost 1 base and 1 base, there was a span of 5 bases. CDR3 region: CASSIAQSYNEQFF. The CDR3 DNA is TGTGCCAGTAGTATAGCCCAATCCTACAATGAGCAGTTCTTC.

The chain couples TRBV2 to TRBJ2-3; TRBD2 matches at 8 bases. The CDR3 runs 14 residues. Germline V gene data show CDR1 as SNHLY and CDR2 as FYNNEI. V shed 7 bases and J 9 bases; nucleotides not matched to a gene: 12. CDR3 sequence reads: CASTVSRGGETQYF. In nucleotides, the CDR3 is TGTGCCAGCACCGTCTCCCGGGGGGGCGAGACGCAGTATTTT.

The rearrangement links TRBV13 to TRBJ1-2; the match to TRBD1 covers 10 bases. Germline CDR1 PRHDT, CDR2 FYEKMQ (reference sequence). The CDR3 contains 15 residues. V gave up 2 bases and J gave up 4 bases; unmatched junction bases: 4. In nucleotides, the CDR3 is TGTGCCAGCAGCTTAAGACAGGGGGCGAGCTATGGCTACACCTTC. This encodes CASSLRQGASYGYTF.

The chain combines TRBV5-6 with TRBJ2-7; 8 bases match TRBD1. The CDR3 length is 13 residues. V was pared by 4 bases and J by 3 bases, with 3 bases of the junction left unmatched. Germline loops: CDR1 SGHDT, CDR2 YYEEEE. As DNA, the CDR3 is TGTGCCAGCAGCCCGGGACAGGTCTACGAGCAGTACTTC. Translation: CASSPGQVYEQYF.

V and J are TRBV4-3 and TRBJ2-1; TRBD1 aligns across 8 bases. Germline V gives CDR1 LGHNA, CDR2 YSLEER. This CDR3 contains 14 residues. V dropped 3 bases and J dropped 8; count of bases not matched to a gene: 6. CDR3 sequence: CASSQRRQGHEQFF. The CDR3 DNA follows: TGCGCCAGCAGCCAGAGGAGACAGGGGCATGAGCAGTTCTTC.

The CDR3 coding sequence is TGCGCCAGCAGCCAACAGGCCTCCGACTACAATGAGCAGTTCTTC. It translates to CASSQQASDYNEQFF. The J gene is TRBJ2-1, the V gene TRBV4-3; D is ambiguous. CDR3 length: 15 amino acids. Per the germline V gene, CDR1 is LGHNA and CDR2 is YSLEER. V lost 2 bases to trimming and J lost 3 bases, with 11 bases between them.

The V gene is TRBV28, the J gene TRBJ1-5; TRBD1 agrees at 7 bases. Unmatched junction bases numbered 5, after V lost 10 bases and J lost 2 bases. CDR1 and CDR2 from the germline V gene are MDHEN and SYDVKM. This CDR3 is 13 amino acids long. CDR3 loop: CATDRDGNQPQHF. CDR3 in DNA: TGTGCCACTGACAGGGACGGCAATCAGCCCCAGCATTTT.

The chain is built from TRBV10-3 and TRBJ1-2, with TRBD1 identical over 7 bases. Germline lookup yields CDR1 ENHRY and CDR2 SYGVKD. Losses at the gene ends were 3 bases for V and 2 bases for J; bases not matched to a gene: 3. The CDR3 is made up of 14 amino acids. DNA for the CDR3: TGTGCCATCAGTGATAGGGGGCAAAACTATGGCTACACCTTC. It yields the protein CAISDRGQNYGYTF.

J is TRBJ2-5 and V is TRBV7-2; tentatively, D is TRBD1 (6 bases). Trimming shortened V by 3 bases and J by 7 bases, and 18 bases separated the two germline ends. The CDR3 length is 15 residues. Germline V lookup: CDR1 SGHTA, CDR2 FQGNSA. CDR3 in amino acids: CASSFSDTNRATQYF. CDR3 DNA: TGTGCCAGCAGCTTCTCTGACACCAACAGGGCGACCCAGTACTTC.

The V and J genes are TRBV2 and TRBJ2-3; 11 nucleotides match TRBD2. Unmatched junction bases numbered 11, after V lost 6 bases and J lost 3 bases. The CDR3 runs to 17 residues. Germline CDR1 SNHLY, CDR2 FYNNEI. Written as DNA, the CDR3 is TGTGCCAGCAGCGGGACTAGCGGAATACGTGGTACAGATACGCAGTATTTT. This encodes CASSGTSGIRGTDTQYF.

The chain recombines TRBV9 with TRBJ2-7; 10 positions match TRBD2. The germline CDR1 and CDR2 sequences are SGDLS and YYNGEE. V lost 0 bases to trimming and J lost 7 bases; unmatched junction nucleotides: 7. The CDR3 consists of 15 residues. CDR3 sequence reads: CASSVGLAGVGEQYF. Written as DNA, the CDR3 is TGTGCCAGCAGCGTAGGGCTAGCGGGAGTGGGGGAGCAGTACTTC.

The chain couples TRBV4-1 to TRBJ2-1; D is possibly TRBD2 (5 bases). The CDR3 contains 18 residues. Per germline, CDR1 MGHRA and CDR2 YSYEKL. V was pared by 1 base and J by 3 bases, with 19 bases between. CDR3 protein: CASSQAWVPSSDYNEQFF. For the CDR3, the DNA is TGCGCCAGCAGCCAAGCCTGGGTGCCTAGCTCCGACTACAATGAGCAGTTCTTC.

This chain's CDR3 is CASSFESPGDTIYF. Here the CDR3 DNA reads TGTGCCAGCAGCTTCGAAAGTCCGGGGGACACCATATATTTT. The gene calls are TRBV13 and TRBJ1-3; maybe TRBD1 (5 bases). Looked up from germline, CDR1 is PRHDT and CDR2 is FYEKMQ (reference sequence). Trimming cost V 3 bases and J 8 bases, with 14 bases left between them. This CDR3 has 14 residues.